This entry lists 17 T cell receptor beta chains sequenced from one sample in a study of T cells in Graves' hyperthyroidism and ophthalmopathy. RNA transcripts were the template for amplifying TCR beta CDR3 regions. HTBI primers were used for first-round RT-PCR of the TCR CDR3. TCRdb processed the multiplex PCR reads anew with MiXCR; each CDR3 protein has one entry. The sample shows about 300,000 distinct CDR3 sequences, roughly 19% of them seen only once. Sequenced material: blood. These receptors were obtained from a man over 45 with Graves' ophthalmopathy.

Points on this clonotype: A read error may account for a junction end that differs from germline. The chain combines TRBV6-1 with TRBJ2-1; D is possibly TRBD1 (5 bases). From germline, CDR1 is MNHNS and CDR2 SASEGT. This CDR3 has 15 amino acids. The DNA of the CDR3 is TGTGCCAGCAGTATTAGCAGGGTATTATACAATGGGCAGTTCTTC. This encodes CASSISRVLYNGQFF.

A remark on this clonotype: This could be a read error, since a much larger clone is one nucleotide away. The V gene is TRBV2, the J gene TRBJ2-3, with TRBD2 matching over 8 bases. Germline values: CDR1 SNHLY, CDR2 FYNNEI. The CDR3 length is 15 residues. The CDR3 sequence: CASSEAGLGTGTQYF. The CDR3 region has the DNA TGTGCCAGCAGTGAAGCGGGACTAGGCACAGGTACGCAGTATTTT.

To note about this clonotype: This may stem from a read error, because a much larger clone lies one nucleotide away. The chain links TRBV9 to TRBJ2-5; 8 bases match TRBD2. The CDR3 runs to 16 residues. The germline V gene encodes CDR1 SGDLS and CDR2 YYNGEE. V was clipped by 1 base and J by 4 bases; unmatched bases: 9. CDR3 amino acids: CASSVTGGSSPETQYF. The CDR3 DNA follows: TGTGCCAGCAGCGTAACGGGAGGGAGTTCCCCAGAGACCCAGTACTTC.

The chain carries TRBV5-1 and TRBJ2-1; the D gene is possibly TRBD2 (5 bases). This CDR3 is built from 12 residues. Trimming stripped 5 bases from V and 6 bases from J, with 9 bases between. The germline gives CDR1 SGHRS, CDR2 YFSETQ. Here the CDR3 DNA reads TGCGCCAGCAGGGGCGAGGGCAATGAGCAGTTCTTC. Protein: CASRGEGNEQFF.

The sample holds a few counts of this clonotype. CDR3 in amino acids: CASRSQGIDYGYTF. CDR3 DNA: TGTGCCAGCAGATCCCAGGGGATAGACTATGGCTACACCTTC. The genes are TRBV6-1 and TRBJ1-2, with D maybe TRBD1 (6 bases). The germline V gene has CDR1 MNHNS and CDR2 SASEGT. V was pared by 6 bases and J by 3 bases, with 14 bases between. CDR3 length: 14 amino acids.

In this sample, this clonotype turned up many times. The CDR3 nucleotides read TGTGCCAGCAGTCAAGGGAGGGAAGAGCAGTACTTC. Its translation is CASSQGREEQYF. V usage is TRBV6-1 and J usage is TRBJ2-7; 7 bases are a match to TRBD2. The junction had 5 bases not matched to a gene; V was cut back by 5 bases and J by 7 bases. The germline V gene has CDR1 MNHNS and CDR2 SASEGT. This CDR3 spans 12 amino acids.

The chain is built from TRBV12-3 or TRBV12-4 and TRBJ2-7; no firm D call. V was clipped by 1 base and J by 2 bases, with 9 bases between them. The CDR3 consists of 14 residues. The CDR3 spells CASSLVGVPYEQYF. The CDR3 region has the DNA TGTGCCAGCAGTTTAGTCGGAGTACCCTACGAGCAGTACTTC.

The J gene is TRBJ2-3, the V gene TRBV20-1; D uncertain. The CDR3 spans 16 residues. V gave up 1 base and J gave up 3 bases, with 17 bases separating them. Germline loops: CDR1 DFQATT, CDR2 SNEGSKA (reference sequence). This chain's CDR3 is CSARVVGRLGTDTQYF. The CDR3, as DNA: TGCAGTGCTAGAGTAGTAGGCCGTCTGGGTACAGATACGCAGTATTTT.

This clonotype was counted ten times or more. Relative to the germline gene, one junction end is altered; a read error may explain this. J is TRBJ2-5 and V is TRBV11-2; 11 positions agree with TRBD1. Germline loops: CDR1 SGHAT, CDR2 FQNNGV. This CDR3 region has 14 residues. DNA for the CDR3: TGTGCCAGCACTCCGGACAGGGGGCAAGTGACCCAGTACTTC. It is translated as CASTPDRGQVTQYF.

The table lists this clonotype with many counts. The chain links TRBV6-2 or TRBV6-3 to TRBJ2-3; 12 positions agree with TRBD2. The length of the CDR3 is 20 residues. The J segment lost 4 bases and the V segment lost 6 bases, leaving 20 bases of the junction unmatched. Germline V gene sequence: CDR1 MNHEY, CDR2 SVGEGT. CDR3 amino acids: CASRKQSGQHLAGGSDTQYF. The DNA for the CDR3 is TGTGCCAGCAGAAAGCAATCGGGACAGCATCTAGCGGGAGGGTCAGATACGCAGTATTTT.

The chain employs TRBV4-2 and TRBJ2-7; 8 bases align to TRBD1. Germline V gives CDR1 LGHNA, CDR2 YNFKEQ. The V gene end was trimmed by 1 base and the J gene end by 5 bases; junction bases not matched to a gene: 7. CDR3 length: 15 amino acids. The chain's CDR3 is CASSQGLQGADEQYF. CDR3 sequence (DNA): TGTGCCAGCAGCCAAGGGCTCCAGGGGGCGGACGAGCAGTACTTC.

The rearrangement links TRBV9 to TRBJ2-5; 9 bases line up with TRBD2. Germline V lookup: CDR1 SGDLS, CDR2 YYNGEE. Losses at the gene ends were 3 bases for V and 3 bases for J; bases not matched to a gene: 12. The CDR3 runs 17 residues. The CDR3 nucleotides read TGTGCCAGCAGCGCAAAGGGAGTAGCGGGAGAGGAAGAGACCCAGTACTTC. It translates to CASSAKGVAGEEETQYF.

This clonotype has more than one count but fewer than ten. The chain has TRBV6-1 and TRBJ2-7; 10 bases match TRBD2. The V gene end was trimmed by 1 base and the J gene end by 5 bases; junction bases not matched to a gene: 5. CDR3 length: 15 amino acids. Germline lookup yields CDR1 MNHNS and CDR2 SASEGT. Here the CDR3 reads CASSEGASGSDEQYF. In nucleotides, the CDR3 is TGTGCCAGCAGTGAAGGGGCTAGCGGGAGCGACGAGCAGTACTTC.

In this sample, this clonotype turned up many times. V is TRBV5-1 and J is TRBJ1-5; a possible D gene is TRBD1 (5 bases). The V gene's germline CDR1 is SGHRS and CDR2 YFSETQ. This CDR3 spans 14 amino acids. V was clipped by 4 bases and J by 6 bases, with 14 bases between them. The CDR3 coding sequence is TGCGCCAGCAGCCCCATGGGGGGAACTCAGCCCCAGCATTTT. Translated: CASSPMGGTQPQHF.

This clonotype occurred a few times. This could be a read error, since a much larger clone is one nucleotide away. The chain joins TRBV11-3 to TRBJ2-1, with D possibly matching TRBD1 (6 bases). In germline, CDR1 is SGHNT, CDR2 YENEEA. The germline V and J ends were trimmed by 5 bases and 1 base, with 15 bases remaining between them. This CDR3 is 16 amino acids long. CDR3 sequence (DNA): TGTGCCAGCAGCCTCGGGACATCTGAGTCCTACAATGAGCAGTTCTTC. Its translation is CASSLGTSESYNEQFF.

This clonotype was picked up many times. This rearrangement joins TRBV20-1 to TRBJ2-5; D possibly corresponds to TRBD2 (6 bases). The CDR3 totals 12 residues. Germline CDR1 DFQATT, CDR2 SNEGSKA (reference sequence). The ends were cut back, 3 bases at V and 3 bases at J, with 8 bases in the middle. This CDR3 reads CSASGREETQYF. As DNA, the CDR3 is TGCAGTGCTAGCGGGAGAGAAGAGACCCAGTACTTC.

The chain links TRBV28 to TRBJ2-3; maybe TRBD1 (5 bases). This CDR3 contains 15 residues. V lost 6 bases and J lost 4, with 17 bases in between. CDR1 MDHEN and CDR2 SYDVKM come from the germline V gene. In DNA, the CDR3 is TGTGCCAGCAGGGGTAGTAGGGGTGTCGCAGATACGCAGTATTTT. Amino acid sequence: CASRGSRGVADTQYF.